This T cell receptor beta chain stems from a study of control samples from healthy donors and cancer patients. Germline V gene sequence: CDR1 SGHRS, CDR2 YFSETQ. This CDR3 has 15 amino acids. Trimming cost V 0 bases and J 5 bases, with 14 bases left between them. Method: immunoSEQ multiplex PCR; TCRdb's copy keeps in-frame clones and lacks some. The table includes 160,000 or so clones, 94% detected once. Material for sequencing was PBMCs. This chain joins TRBV5-1 and TRBJ2-5; perhaps TRBD2 as D (6 bases). This clonotype was obtained from a man between 60 and 75 years old with colorectal cancer. CDR3 sequence: CASSLGGEERETQYF. CDR3 coding DNA: TGCGCCAGCAGCTTGGGAGGGGAGGAGCGGGAGACCCAGTACTTC.